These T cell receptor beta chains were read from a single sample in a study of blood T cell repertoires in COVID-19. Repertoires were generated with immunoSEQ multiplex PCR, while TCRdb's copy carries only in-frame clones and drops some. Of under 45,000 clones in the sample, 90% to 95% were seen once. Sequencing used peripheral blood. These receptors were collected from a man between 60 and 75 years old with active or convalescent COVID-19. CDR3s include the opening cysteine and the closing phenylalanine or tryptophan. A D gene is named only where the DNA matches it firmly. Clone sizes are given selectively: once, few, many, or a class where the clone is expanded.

CDR3 protein: CASSPDRGYGYTF; CDR3 DNA: TGTGCCAGCTCTCCGGACAGGGGGTATGGCTACACCTTC; D gene: TRBD1; clone size: -; V gene: TRBV18; J gene: TRBJ1-2
CDR3 protein: CASGETGPNSPLHF; CDR3 DNA: TGCGCCAGCGGGGAGACAGGGCCTAATTCACCCCTCCACTTT; D gene: TRBD1; clone size: -; V gene: TRBV5-1; J gene: TRBJ1-6
CDR3 protein: CASSLAPRVSGANVLTF; CDR3 DNA: TGCGCCAGCAGCTTGGCCCCCAGGGTCTCTGGGGCCAACGTCCTGACTTTC; D gene: -; clone size: -; V gene: TRBV5-1; J gene: TRBJ2-6
CDR3 protein: CASSPVSLNYGYTF; CDR3 DNA: TGTGCCAGCTCACCAGTTTCCCTGAACTATGGCTACACCTTC; D gene: -; clone size: -; V gene: TRBV18; J gene: TRBJ1-2
CDR3 protein: CASSFEGTGAPNQPQHF; CDR3 DNA: TGTGCCAGCAGCTTCGAAGGGACAGGGGCCCCCAATCAGCCCCAGCATTTT; D gene: TRBD1; clone size: once; V gene: TRBV11-2; J gene: TRBJ1-5
CDR3 protein: CASSTLGTSGRASTDTQYF; CDR3 DNA: TGCGCCAGCAGCACCCTTGGGACTAGCGGGAGGGCGAGCACAGATACGCAGTATTTT; D gene: TRBD2; clone size: -; V gene: TRBV5-1; J gene: TRBJ2-3
CDR3 protein: CASGDRSGYTF; CDR3 DNA: TGTGCCAGCGGGGACAGGAGTGGCTACACCTTC; D gene: TRBD1; clone size: few; V gene: TRBV28; J gene: TRBJ1-2
CDR3 protein: CAISESNRVGNQPQHF; CDR3 DNA: TGTGCCATCAGTGAGTCAAATAGAGTGGGCAATCAGCCCCAGCATTTT; D gene: -; clone size: -; V gene: TRBV10-3; J gene: TRBJ1-5
CDR3 protein: CASSDRDRAVYEQYF; CDR3 DNA: TGTGCCAGCAGCGACAGGGACAGAGCTGTCTACGAGCAGTACTTC; D gene: TRBD1; clone size: -; V gene: TRBV9; J gene: TRBJ2-7
CDR3 protein: CASSPAWTPNSGNTIYF; CDR3 DNA: TGTGCCAGTAGTCCGGCGTGGACACCTAACTCTGGAAACACCATATATTTT; D gene: -; clone size: -; V gene: TRBV19; J gene: TRBJ1-3
CDR3 protein: CASSLGETGQLFF; CDR3 DNA: TGTGCCAGCAGCTTAGGGGAAACTGGACAACTGTTTTTT; D gene: -; clone size: -; V gene: TRBV5-4; J gene: TRBJ1-4
CDR3 protein: CASSLPGQSPTGELFF; CDR3 DNA: TGTGCCAGCAGCCTGCCGGGACAGTCACCCACCGGGGAGCTGTTTTTT; D gene: TRBD1; clone size: -; V gene: TRBV11-3; J gene: TRBJ2-2
CDR3 protein: CASSRTGAAADTQYF; CDR3 DNA: TGTGCCAGCAGCCGGACAGGGGCGGCCGCAGATACGCAGTATTTT; D gene: TRBD1; clone size: -; V gene: TRBV5-4; J gene: TRBJ2-3
CDR3 protein: CASSPDRGTNQPQHF; CDR3 DNA: TGTGCCAGTAGCCCCGACAGGGGAACAAATCAGCCCCAGCATTTT; D gene: TRBD1; clone size: -; V gene: TRBV19; J gene: TRBJ1-5
CDR3 protein: CASRPRDSQETQYF; CDR3 DNA: TGTGCAAGTCGCCCCCGGGACAGCCAAGAGACCCAGTACTTC; D gene: -; clone size: -; V gene: TRBV12-2; J gene: TRBJ2-5
CDR3 protein: CATSRGVSNSPLHF; CDR3 DNA: TGTGCCACCAGCAGAGGAGTGAGTAATTCACCCCTCCACTTT; D gene: -; clone size: few; V gene: TRBV15; J gene: TRBJ1-6
CDR3 protein: CAITGQGDSPLHF; CDR3 DNA: TGTGCCATCACGGGACAGGGGGACTCACCCCTCCACTTT; D gene: TRBD1; clone size: -; V gene: TRBV2; J gene: TRBJ1-6
CDR3 protein: CARGIDTANTEAFF; CDR3 DNA: TGTGCCAGGGGCATTGATACAGCGAACACTGAAGCTTTCTTT; D gene: -; clone size: -; V gene: TRBV2; J gene: TRBJ1-1
CDR3 protein: CASSQDGFAGEQYF; CDR3 DNA: TGCGCCAGCAGCCAAGATGGGTTCGCAGGCGAGCAGTACTTC; D gene: -; clone size: -; V gene: TRBV4-1; J gene: TRBJ2-7
CDR3 protein: CATSREARTEAFF; CDR3 DNA: TGTGCCACCAGCAGAGAGGCGAGGACTGAAGCTTTCTTT; D gene: -; clone size: -; V gene: TRBV15; J gene: TRBJ1-1
CDR3 protein: CASSLEVAVMGNEQFF; CDR3 DNA: TGCGCCAGCAGCTTGGAAGTAGCGGTCATGGGGAATGAGCAGTTCTTC; D gene: -; clone size: -; V gene: TRBV5-1; J gene: TRBJ2-1
CDR3 protein: CASSLGTTDNEQFF; CDR3 DNA: TGTGCCAGTAGCCTCGGGACTACAGACAATGAGCAGTTCTTC; D gene: TRBD2; clone size: -; V gene: TRBV19; J gene: TRBJ2-1
CDR3 protein: CASSVEQPQHF; CDR3 DNA: TGTGCCAGCAGTGTAGAACAGCCCCAGCATTTT; D gene: -; clone size: -; V gene: TRBV2; J gene: TRBJ1-5
CDR3 protein: CASSSGQANEKLFF; CDR3 DNA: TGTGCCAGCAGTTCCGGACAGGCGAATGAAAAACTGTTTTTT; D gene: TRBD1; clone size: many; V gene: TRBV11-2; J gene: TRBJ1-4
CDR3 protein: CASSFLPSRQGISPPYEQYF; CDR3 DNA: TGTGCCAGCAGCTTTTTACCCTCGAGACAGGGTATTAGTCCTCCTTACGAGCAGTACTTC; D gene: TRBD1; clone size: -; V gene: TRBV7-6; J gene: TRBJ2-7
CDR3 protein: CASSPREAGSGNTIYF; CDR3 DNA: TGTGCCAGCTCACCAAGAGAGGCGGGGTCCGGAAACACCATATATTTT; D gene: -; clone size: -; V gene: TRBV18; J gene: TRBJ1-3
CDR3 protein: CASSIEFLAGELFF; CDR3 DNA: TGTGCCAGTAGTATAGAGTTCCTAGCCGGGGAGCTGTTTTTT; D gene: -; clone size: -; V gene: TRBV19; J gene: TRBJ2-2
CDR3 protein: CAITRLYTDGVNNGYTF; CDR3 DNA: TGTGCCATCACCCGACTATATACTGATGGGGTAAATAATGGCTACACCTTC; D gene: -; clone size: -; V gene: TRBV10-3; J gene: TRBJ1-2
CDR3 protein: CASSPEHSNQPQHF; CDR3 DNA: TGTGCCAGCAGCCCGGAGCATAGCAATCAGCCCCAGCATTTT; D gene: -; clone size: -; V gene: TRBV3-1/TRBV3-2; J gene: TRBJ1-5
CDR3 protein: CASSIEGGRAMETQYF; CDR3 DNA: TGTGCCAGTAGTATAGAGGGCGGGAGGGCCATGGAGACCCAGTACTTC; D gene: TRBD2; clone size: -; V gene: TRBV19; J gene: TRBJ2-5
CDR3 protein: CSVVSREETQYF; CDR3 DNA: TGCAGCGTTGTTTCCAGGGAAGAGACCCAGTACTTC; D gene: -; clone size: once; V gene: TRBV29-1; J gene: TRBJ2-5
CDR3 protein: CASNRPGQGRVEQYF; CDR3 DNA: TGTGCCAGCAATCGACCGGGACAGGGTCGGGTTGAGCAGTACTTC; D gene: TRBD1; clone size: -; V gene: TRBV28; J gene: TRBJ2-7
CDR3 protein: CASSSSGGNGNTIYF; CDR3 DNA: TGTGCCAGCTCAAGCTCAGGGGGAAACGGAAACACCATATATTTT; D gene: TRBD1; clone size: few; V gene: TRBV18; J gene: TRBJ1-3
CDR3 protein: CASSQGGQIYGYTF; CDR3 DNA: TGCGCCAGCAGCCAAGGGGGACAGATCTATGGCTACACCTTC; D gene: TRBD1; clone size: -; V gene: TRBV4-1; J gene: TRBJ1-2
CDR3 protein: CASKGGVSNEKLFF; CDR3 DNA: TGTGCCAGCAAGGGGGGGGTATCTAATGAAAAACTGTTTTTT; D gene: -; clone size: -; V gene: TRBV27; J gene: TRBJ1-4
CDR3 protein: CASSLFTGVGGELFF; CDR3 DNA: TGTGCCAGCAGCTTATTCACGGGTGTGGGCGGGGAGCTGTTTTTT; D gene: -; clone size: -; V gene: TRBV7-8; J gene: TRBJ2-2
CDR3 protein: CASSSRGEGYYGYTF; CDR3 DNA: TGTGCCAGTAGTAGCCGCGGGGAAGGGTACTATGGCTACACCTTC; D gene: -; clone size: -; V gene: TRBV19; J gene: TRBJ1-2
CDR3 protein: CASTVGSQGNNSPLHF; CDR3 DNA: TGTGCCAGCACCGTAGGGTCACAGGGCAATAATTCACCCCTCCACTTT; D gene: -; clone size: -; V gene: TRBV9; J gene: TRBJ1-6
CDR3 protein: CASSYMGAGRETQYF; CDR3 DNA: TGTGCCAGCAGTTACATGGGGGCCGGTAGGGAGACCCAGTACTTC; D gene: -; clone size: -; V gene: TRBV6-5; J gene: TRBJ2-5
CDR3 protein: CASSLGRASSYEQYF; CDR3 DNA: TGTGCCAGCAGCTTAGGCAGGGCCAGCTCCTACGAGCAGTACTTC; D gene: -; clone size: -; V gene: TRBV7-2; J gene: TRBJ2-7
CDR3 protein: CASSLSRGAEGYTF; CDR3 DNA: TGCGCCAGCAGCTTAAGCAGGGGCGCCGAGGGCTACACCTTC; D gene: -; clone size: -; V gene: TRBV5-1; J gene: TRBJ1-2
CDR3 protein: CASSSEPHTDTQYF; CDR3 DNA: TGTGCCAGCAGCTCAGAACCCCACACAGATACGCAGTATTTT; D gene: -; clone size: -; V gene: TRBV7-8; J gene: TRBJ2-3
CDR3 protein: CASRQHTNYGYTF; CDR3 DNA: TGTGCCAGCAGGCAACACACGAACTATGGCTACACCTTC; D gene: -; clone size: once; V gene: TRBV6-5; J gene: TRBJ1-2
CDR3 protein: CARLKKEGQGYQPQHF; CDR3 DNA: TGTGCCAGACTTAAAAAGGAAGGACAGGGGTATCAGCCCCAGCATTTT; D gene: -; clone size: -; V gene: TRBV21-1; J gene: TRBJ1-5
CDR3 protein: CASSHGEASTDTQYF; CDR3 DNA: TGCGCCAGCAGCCATGGAGAAGCTAGCACAGATACGCAGTATTTT; D gene: -; clone size: -; V gene: TRBV5-1; J gene: TRBJ2-3
CDR3 protein: CATSREDRGLGEKLFF; CDR3 DNA: TGTGCCACCAGCAGAGAAGACAGGGGGCTGGGAGAAAAACTGTTTTTT; D gene: TRBD1; clone size: -; V gene: TRBV15; J gene: TRBJ1-4
CDR3 protein: CASSSRASGANVLTF; CDR3 DNA: TGTGCCAGCAGTTCCAGGGCCTCTGGGGCCAACGTCCTGACTTTC; D gene: -; clone size: -; V gene: TRBV27; J gene: TRBJ2-6
CDR3 protein: CASSMRDQETQYF; CDR3 DNA: TGTGCCAGTAGTATGAGGGACCAAGAGACCCAGTACTTC; D gene: -; clone size: -; V gene: TRBV19; J gene: TRBJ2-5
CDR3 protein: CAISESAGRSYGYTF; CDR3 DNA: TGTGCCATCAGTGAGTCGGCAGGGAGGAGCTATGGCTACACCTTC; D gene: -; clone size: -; V gene: TRBV10-3; J gene: TRBJ1-2
CDR3 protein: CASSMTGLDGTQYF; CDR3 DNA: TGCGCCAGCAGCATGACAGGGCTGGACGGGACCCAGTACTTC; D gene: TRBD1; clone size: -; V gene: TRBV5-1; J gene: TRBJ2-5
CDR3 protein: CATSRGGLNTGELFF; CDR3 DNA: TGTGCCACCAGCAGAGGTGGGCTGAACACCGGGGAGCTGTTTTTT; D gene: -; clone size: -; V gene: TRBV15; J gene: TRBJ2-2